Below are 9 T cell receptor beta chains sequenced from a single sample in a study of cytotoxic CD8 clonotypes in ibrutinib-treated CLL. TCRdb's table, derived via immunoSEQ multiplex PCR, lists solely in-frame clones and lacks some. The sample includes about 200,000 clones, over 60% of them seen just once. This specimen consisted of PBMCs, obtained after 24 months of ibrutinib treatment. These receptors were obtained from a human donor with chronic lymphocytic leukemia.

A few counts support this clone. The gene calls are TRBV4-2 and TRBJ1-1; D not certain. V was pared by 0 bases and J by 7 bases, with 12 bases between. This CDR3 comprises 14 residues. The germline gives CDR1 LGHNA, CDR2 YNFKEQ. CDR3 protein: CASSQDPGSIEAFF. CDR3 in DNA: TGTGCCAGCAGCCAAGATCCTGGAAGTATTGAAGCTTTCTTT.

This clone came up once. This chain links TRBV2 with TRBJ2-3, with 10 bases fitting TRBD1. Germline trimming cut 3 bases from V and 4 bases from J; bases unmatched to any gene: 4. The CDR3 runs 15 residues. Germline V CDR1 and CDR2: SNHLY, FYNNEI. The DNA of the CDR3 is TGTGCCAGCAGTGACCTAGGACAGGGGGCAGATACGCAGTATTTT. It codes for CASSDLGQGADTQYF.

The V gene is TRBV11-3, the J gene TRBJ2-3, with D hard to call. Germline V gene sequence: CDR1 SGHNT, CDR2 YENEEA. V dropped 5 bases and J dropped 2 bases, with 11 bases sitting between them. The CDR3 is 14 amino acids. CDR3: CASSRRSNTDTQYF. In DNA form, the CDR3 reads TGTGCCAGCAGCCGGCGTAGCAACACAGATACGCAGTATTTT.

The rearrangement links TRBV18 to TRBJ2-5; a weak D match, TRBD1 (5 bases). The germline V gene encodes CDR1 KGHSH and CDR2 LQKENI. CDR3 length: 17 amino acids. V shed 0 bases and J shed 4 bases, with 18 bases lying between them. The CDR3 sequence: CASSPPAQDPLGETQYF. CDR3 nucleotides: TGTGCCAGCTCACCACCCGCACAGGACCCGTTAGGAGAGACCCAGTACTTC. The whole variable domain, filled in from reference TRBV18 and TRBJ2-5, reads NAGVMQNPRHLVRRRGQEARLRCSPMKGHSHVYWYRQLPEEGLKFMVYLQKENIIDESGMPKERFSAEFPKEGPSILRIQQVVRGDSAAYFCASSPPAQDPLGETQYFGPGTRLLVL.

The chain uses TRBV9 and TRBJ2-1, with 16 bases fitting TRBD2. The CDR3 has 21 residues. J gave up 8 bases and V 0 bases, and 17 bases lay outside the gene matches. From germline, CDR1 is SGDLS and CDR2 YYNGEE. As DNA, the CDR3 is TGTGCCAGCAGCGTAGAGGGCAGATCGGGACTAGCGGGAGGGCCGGGCTATGAGCAGTTCTTC. Amino acid sequence: CASSVEGRSGLAGGPGYEQFF.

The CDR3 DNA reads as TGTGCCAGCAGCCGGGGACTAGCGTACGAGCAGTACTTC. This encodes CASSRGLAYEQYF. The chain carries TRBV5-4 and TRBJ2-7, with TRBD2 identical over 10 bases. Germline V gives CDR1 SGHNT, CDR2 YYREEE (reference sequence). The CDR3 has 13 amino acids. The V gene end was trimmed by 4 bases and the J gene end by 4 bases; junction bases not matched to a gene: 2.

This clone has only one observation. V usage is TRBV4-2 and J usage is TRBJ1-2, with unresolved D. With 1 base removed from V and 4 bases from J, the gap between germline ends came to 16 bases. From germline, CDR1 is LGHNA and CDR2 YNFKEQ. The CDR3 totals 16 residues. Here the CDR3 reads CASSQAPFGVRYGYTF. The CDR3 DNA reads as TGTGCCAGCAGCCAAGCCCCCTTTGGGGTCCGCTATGGCTACACCTTC.

The sample holds one count of this clone. V usage is TRBV5-1 and J usage is TRBJ2-1; 7 bases agree with TRBD1. V lost 2 bases to trimming and J lost 5 bases; unmatched junction nucleotides: 4. CDR3 length: 14 residues. Germline lookup yields CDR1 SGHRS and CDR2 YFSETQ. The CDR3 nucleotides read TGCGCCAGCAGCTTTGAGGGGGCGAACAATGAGCAGTTCTTC. This sequence encodes CASSFEGANNEQFF.

The V and J genes are TRBV7-2 and TRBJ2-1, with 14 nucleotides matching TRBD2. Per the germline V gene, CDR1 is SGHTA and CDR2 is FQGNSA. The junction had 8 bases not matched to a gene; V was cut back by 4 bases and J by 9 bases. The CDR3 sequence is 16 residues long. In nucleotides, the CDR3 is TGTGCCAGCAGCTCCGCCGGGACTAGCGGGAGTGGTGAGCAGTTCTTC. The encoded protein is CASSSAGTSGSGEQFF.